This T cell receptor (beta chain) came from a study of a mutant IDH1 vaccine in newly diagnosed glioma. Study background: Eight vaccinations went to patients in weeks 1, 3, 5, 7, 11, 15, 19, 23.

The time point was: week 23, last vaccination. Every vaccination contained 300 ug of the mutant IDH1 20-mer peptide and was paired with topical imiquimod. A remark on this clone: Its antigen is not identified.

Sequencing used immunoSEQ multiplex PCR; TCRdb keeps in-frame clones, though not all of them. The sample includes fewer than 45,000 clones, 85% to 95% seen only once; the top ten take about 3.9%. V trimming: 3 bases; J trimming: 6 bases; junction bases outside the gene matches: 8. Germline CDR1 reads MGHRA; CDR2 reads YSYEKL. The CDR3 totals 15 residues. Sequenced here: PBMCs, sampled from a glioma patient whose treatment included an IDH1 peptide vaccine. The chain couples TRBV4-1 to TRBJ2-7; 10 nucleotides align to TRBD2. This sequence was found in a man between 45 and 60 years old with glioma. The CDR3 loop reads CASSQIGTSDLEQYF. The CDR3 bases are TGCGCCAGCAGCCAGATCGGGACTAGCGATCTCGAGCAGTACTTC.